Described below is a single T cell receptor beta chain sequence and its context. The sample belongs to a study of cytomegalovirus exposure and HLA in healthy donors. Assay: immunoSEQ multiplex PCR; the TCRdb copy retains only in-frame clones and omits some. The sample yields 100,000 to 150,000 clones, 85% to 90% seen once. Germline V lookup: CDR1 SQVTM, CDR2 ANQGSEA. CDR3 size: 14 residues. The germline V and J ends were trimmed by 4 bases and 5 bases, with 15 bases remaining between them. Sequenced input: PBMCs. The sequence came from a woman under 30 in good health and CMV-seronegative. V is TRBV29-1 and J is TRBJ1-5, with TRBD1 as a possible D gene (6 bases). The CDR3 is CSVAVAPGDQPQHF. CDR3 DNA sequence: TGCAGCGTTGCTGTGGCACCAGGGGATCAGCCCCAGCATTTT. Filled out from reference TRBV29-1 and TRBJ1-5, the complete variable domain reads SAVISQKPSRDICQRGTSLTIQCQVDSQVTMMFWYRQQPGQSLTLIATANQGSEATYESGFVIDKFPISRPNLTFSTLTVSNMSPEDSSIYLCSVAVAPGDQPQHFGDGTRLSIL.